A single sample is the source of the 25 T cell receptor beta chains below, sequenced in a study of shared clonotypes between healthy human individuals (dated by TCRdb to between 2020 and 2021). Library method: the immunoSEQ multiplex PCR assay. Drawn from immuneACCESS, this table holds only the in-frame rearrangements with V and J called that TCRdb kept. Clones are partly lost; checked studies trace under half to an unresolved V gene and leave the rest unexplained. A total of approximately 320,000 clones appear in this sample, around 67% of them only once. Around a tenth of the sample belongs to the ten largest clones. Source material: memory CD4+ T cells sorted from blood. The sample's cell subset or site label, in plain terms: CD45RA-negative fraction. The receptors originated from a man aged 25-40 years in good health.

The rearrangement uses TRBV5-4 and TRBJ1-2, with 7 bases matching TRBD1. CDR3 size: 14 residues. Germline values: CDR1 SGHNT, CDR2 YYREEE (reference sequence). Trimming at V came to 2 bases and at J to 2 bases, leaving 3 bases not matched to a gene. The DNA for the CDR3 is TGTGCCAGCAGCTTTCAGGGGGAAAACTATGGCTACACCTTC. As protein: CASSFQGENYGYTF.

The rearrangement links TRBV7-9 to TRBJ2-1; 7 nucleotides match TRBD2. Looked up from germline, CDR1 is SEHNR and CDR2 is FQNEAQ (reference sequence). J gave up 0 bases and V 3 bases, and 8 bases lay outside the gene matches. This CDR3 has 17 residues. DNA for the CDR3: TGTGCCAGCAGCTTTGGCGGGAGCGGGATCTCCTACAATGAGCAGTTCTTC. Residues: CASSFGGSGISYNEQFF.

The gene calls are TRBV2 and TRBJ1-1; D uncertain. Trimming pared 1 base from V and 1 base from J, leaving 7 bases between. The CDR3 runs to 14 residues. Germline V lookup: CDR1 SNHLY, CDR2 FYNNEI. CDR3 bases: TGTGCCAGCAGTGAAGGATCCCAGAACACTGAAGCTTTCTTT. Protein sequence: CASSEGSQNTEAFF.

The CDR3 protein is CASSYSPGISNTEAFF. CDR3 in DNA: TGTGCCAGCAGTTACTCTCCCGGGATATCGAACACTGAAGCTTTCTTT. The chain has TRBV6-5 and TRBJ1-1; D remains unclear. Trimming removed 0 bases from V and 1 base from J, with 12 bases in between. Germline V gene sequence: CDR1 MNHEY, CDR2 SVGAGI. The CDR3 contains 16 residues.

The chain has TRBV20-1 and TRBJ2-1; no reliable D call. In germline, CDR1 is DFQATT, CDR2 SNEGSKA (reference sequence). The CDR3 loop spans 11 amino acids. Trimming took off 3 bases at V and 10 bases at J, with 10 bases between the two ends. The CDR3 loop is CSASYLAEQFF. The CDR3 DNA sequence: TGCAGTGCTAGTTATTTAGCCGAGCAGTTCTTC.

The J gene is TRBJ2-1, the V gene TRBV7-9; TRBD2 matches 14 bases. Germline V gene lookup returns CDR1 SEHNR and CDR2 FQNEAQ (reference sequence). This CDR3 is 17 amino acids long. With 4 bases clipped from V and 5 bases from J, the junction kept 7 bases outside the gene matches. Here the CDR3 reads CASSSIRLAGGDNEQFF. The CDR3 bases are TGTGCCAGCAGCTCGATAAGACTAGCGGGAGGGGACAATGAGCAGTTCTTC.

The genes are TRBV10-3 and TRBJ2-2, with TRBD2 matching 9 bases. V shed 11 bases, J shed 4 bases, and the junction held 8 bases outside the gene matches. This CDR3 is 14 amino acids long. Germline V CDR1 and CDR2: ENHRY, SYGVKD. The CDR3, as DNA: TGTGCCTCCAGACTAGCGGAAGGCACCGGGGAGCTGTTTTTT. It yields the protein CASRLAEGTGELFF.

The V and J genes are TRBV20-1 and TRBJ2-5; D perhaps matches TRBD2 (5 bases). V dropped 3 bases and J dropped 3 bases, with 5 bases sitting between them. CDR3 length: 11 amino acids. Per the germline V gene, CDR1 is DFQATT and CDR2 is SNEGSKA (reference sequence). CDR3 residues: CSASGKETQYF. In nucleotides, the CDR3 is TGCAGTGCTAGCGGGAAAGAGACCCAGTACTTC.

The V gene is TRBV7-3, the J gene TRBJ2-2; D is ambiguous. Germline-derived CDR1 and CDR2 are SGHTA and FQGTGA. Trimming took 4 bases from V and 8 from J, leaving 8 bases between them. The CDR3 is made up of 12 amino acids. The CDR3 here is CASSSRRGELFF. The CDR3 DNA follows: TGTGCCAGCAGCTCGAGACGGGGGGAGCTGTTTTTT.

CDR3 residues: CASSALAGRGADTQYF. CDR3 sequence (DNA): TGCGCCAGCTCCGCCCTAGCGGGCCGCGGCGCAGATACGCAGTATTTT. The chain combines TRBV5-1 with TRBJ2-3, with 8 bases lining up with TRBD2. This CDR3 spans 16 amino acids. Germline CDR1 and CDR2: SGHRS and YFSETQ. V trimming: 7 bases; J trimming: 4 bases; junction bases outside the gene matches: 14.

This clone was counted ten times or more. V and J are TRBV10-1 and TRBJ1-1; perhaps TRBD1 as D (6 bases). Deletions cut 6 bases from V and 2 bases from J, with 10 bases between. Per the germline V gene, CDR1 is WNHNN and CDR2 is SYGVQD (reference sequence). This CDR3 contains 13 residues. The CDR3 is CASSRTANTEAFF. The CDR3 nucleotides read TGCGCCAGCAGCCGGACAGCTAACACTGAAGCTTTCTTT.

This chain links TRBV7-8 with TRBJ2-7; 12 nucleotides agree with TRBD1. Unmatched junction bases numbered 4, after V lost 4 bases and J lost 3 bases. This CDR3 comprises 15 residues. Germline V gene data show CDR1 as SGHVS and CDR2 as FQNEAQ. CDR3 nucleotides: TGTGCCAGCAGCTCGGGACAGGGGGCCATCTACGAGCAGTACTTC. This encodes CASSSGQGAIYEQYF.

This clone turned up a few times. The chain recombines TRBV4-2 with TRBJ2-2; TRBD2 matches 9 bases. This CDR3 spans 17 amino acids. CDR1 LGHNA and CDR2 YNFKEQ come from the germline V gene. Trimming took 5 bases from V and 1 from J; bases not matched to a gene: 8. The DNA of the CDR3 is TGTGCCAGCAGCTCTAGACTAGCGGACAAGAACACCGGGGAGCTGTTTTTT. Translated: CASSSRLADKNTGELFF.

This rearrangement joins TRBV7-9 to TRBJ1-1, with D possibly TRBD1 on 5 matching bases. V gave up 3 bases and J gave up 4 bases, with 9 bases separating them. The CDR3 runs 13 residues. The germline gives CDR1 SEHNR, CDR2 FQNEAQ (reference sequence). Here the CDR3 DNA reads TGTGCCAGCAGCTTCCAGGGCGCCACTGAAGCTTTCTTT. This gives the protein CASSFQGATEAFF.

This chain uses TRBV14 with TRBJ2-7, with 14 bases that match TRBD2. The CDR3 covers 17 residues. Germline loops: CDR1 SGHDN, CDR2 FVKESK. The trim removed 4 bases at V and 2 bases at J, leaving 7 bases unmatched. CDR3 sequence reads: CASSPMTSGRAPYEQYF. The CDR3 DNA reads TGTGCCAGCAGCCCGATGACTAGCGGGAGGGCCCCCTACGAGCAGTACTTC. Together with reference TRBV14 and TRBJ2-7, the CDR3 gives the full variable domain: EAGVTQFPSHSVIEKGQTVTLRCDPISGHDNLYWYRRVMGKEIKFLLHFVKESKQDESGMPNNRFLAERTGGTYSTLKVQPAELEDSGVYFCASSPMTSGRAPYEQYFGPGTRLTVT.

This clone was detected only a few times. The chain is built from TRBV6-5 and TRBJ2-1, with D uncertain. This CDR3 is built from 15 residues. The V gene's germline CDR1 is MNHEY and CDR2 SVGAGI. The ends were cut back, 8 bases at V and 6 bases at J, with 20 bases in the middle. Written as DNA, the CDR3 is TGTGCCAGCGGCCCCAGCCCCAACTTGTCCAATGAGCAGTTCTTC. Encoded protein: CASGPSPNLSNEQFF.

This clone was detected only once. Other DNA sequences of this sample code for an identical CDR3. CDR3 sequence: CSVEVSGFGEQYF. Here the CDR3 DNA reads TGCAGCGTTGAGGTTTCAGGGTTTGGCGAGCAGTACTTC. The chain links TRBV29-1 to TRBJ2-7, with D possibly TRBD1 on 5 matching bases. The CDR3 runs to 13 residues. Germline CDR1 reads SQVTM; CDR2 reads ANQGSEA. Trimming removed 3 bases at V and 6 bases at J, with 15 bases between.

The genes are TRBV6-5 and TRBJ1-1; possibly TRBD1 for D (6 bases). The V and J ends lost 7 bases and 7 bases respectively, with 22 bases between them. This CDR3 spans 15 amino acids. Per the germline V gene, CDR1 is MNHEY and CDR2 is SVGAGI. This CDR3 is CASIRGGGTDNEAFF. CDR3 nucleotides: TGTGCCAGCATCCGAGGGGGAGGAACAGACAATGAAGCTTTCTTT.

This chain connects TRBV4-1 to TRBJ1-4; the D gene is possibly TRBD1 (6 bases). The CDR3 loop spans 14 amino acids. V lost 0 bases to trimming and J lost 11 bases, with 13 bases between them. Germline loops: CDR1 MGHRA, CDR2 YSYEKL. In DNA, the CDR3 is TGCGCCAGCAGCCAAGAATCCAACAGGGTGAAACTGTTTTTT. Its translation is CASSQESNRVKLFF.

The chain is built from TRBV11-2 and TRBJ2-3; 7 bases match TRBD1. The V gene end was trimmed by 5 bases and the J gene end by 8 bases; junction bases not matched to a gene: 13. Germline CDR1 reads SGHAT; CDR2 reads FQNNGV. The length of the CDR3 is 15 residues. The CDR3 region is CASSPTGTARSTQYF. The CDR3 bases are TGTGCCAGCAGCCCTACCGGGACAGCCCGGAGTACGCAGTATTTT.

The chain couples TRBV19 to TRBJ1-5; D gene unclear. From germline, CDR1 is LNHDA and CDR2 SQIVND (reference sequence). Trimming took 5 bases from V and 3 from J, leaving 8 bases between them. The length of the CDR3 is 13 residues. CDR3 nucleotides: TGTGCCAGTAGTCGACGGTACAATCAGCCCCAGCATTTT. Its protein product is CASSRRYNQPQHF.

The CDR3 DNA sequence: TGTGCCGTTACGGGACAGGGGCATATCCAGCAGTACTTC. It specifies CAVTGQGHIQQYF. The V call is TRBV10-3, the J call TRBJ2-7; 10 bases are a match to TRBD1. J gave up 8 bases and V 11 bases, and 12 bases lay outside the gene matches. The CDR3 covers 13 residues. Germline CDR1 and CDR2: ENHRY and SYGVKD.

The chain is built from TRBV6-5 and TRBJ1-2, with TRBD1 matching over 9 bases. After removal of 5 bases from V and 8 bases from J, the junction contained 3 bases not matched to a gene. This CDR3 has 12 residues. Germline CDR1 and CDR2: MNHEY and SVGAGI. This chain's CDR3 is CASSGTGLGYTF. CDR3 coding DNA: TGTGCCAGCAGTGGGACAGGGTTAGGCTACACCTTC.

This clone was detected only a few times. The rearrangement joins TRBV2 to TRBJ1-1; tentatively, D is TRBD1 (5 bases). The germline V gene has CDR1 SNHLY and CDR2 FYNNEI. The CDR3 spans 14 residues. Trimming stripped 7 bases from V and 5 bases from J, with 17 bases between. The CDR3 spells CASTRQTRGTEAFF. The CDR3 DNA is TGTGCCAGCACCCGACAGACTAGGGGAACTGAAGCTTTCTTT.

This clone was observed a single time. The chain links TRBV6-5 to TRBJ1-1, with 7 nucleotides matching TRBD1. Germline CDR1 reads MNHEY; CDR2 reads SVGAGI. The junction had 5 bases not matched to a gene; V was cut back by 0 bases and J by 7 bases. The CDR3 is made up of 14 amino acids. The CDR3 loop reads CASSYSTGYNEAFF. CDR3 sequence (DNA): TGTGCCAGCAGTTACTCGACAGGGTACAATGAAGCTTTCTTT.